The 24 T cell receptor beta chains presented below share a single source sample, sequenced in a study of vaccination effects on CD4 cells after COVID-19. Before sequencing took place, the ViraFEST assay used viral peptide pools to expand antigen-specific CD4+ T cells. Cells that had been cultured for less than eleven days were the source of isolated CD4+ T cells. No vaccinee had earlier SARS-CoV-2 infection, and nucleocapsid antibodies were negative. No antigen is known for these receptors. Assay used: immunoSEQ multiplex PCR; TCRdb lists only in-frame clones, some missing. The sample records some 68,000 clones, over 70% being singletons. The sample here was CD4+ T cells from PBMCs cultured with SARS-CoV-2 spike peptides, taken before COVID-19 vaccination. The receptors here all came from a human donor who received a COVID-19 vaccine.

The chain links TRBV28 to TRBJ1-4, with no clear D. The V gene's germline CDR1 is MDHEN and CDR2 SYDVKM. This CDR3 has 15 amino acids. The V end lost 7 bases, the J end lost 8 bases, and 20 bases lay between the germline ends. The CDR3 DNA is TGTGCCAGCATTAACCAAGGTTTCGTGAAGGAAAAACTGTTTTTT. The encoded protein is CASINQGFVKEKLFF.

This clone was detected once. V usage is TRBV28 and J usage is TRBJ1-1; 8 bases are shared with TRBD1. Germline CDR1 and CDR2: MDHEN and SYDVKM. The CDR3 runs to 16 residues. J lost 5 bases, V lost 3 bases, and 11 bases had no gene match. CDR3 DNA: TGTGCCAGCAGTTTCCCCGGCAGGGGGCCAAGGACTGAAGCTTTCTTT. This gives the protein CASSFPGRGPRTEAFF. Complete variable domain (other parts from reference TRBV28 and TRBJ1-1): DVKVTQSSRYLVKRTGEKVFLECVQDMDHENMFWYRQDPGLGLRLIYFSYDVKMKEKGDIPEGYSVSREKKERFSLILESASTNQTSMYLCASSFPGRGPRTEAFFGQGTRLTVV.

For the CDR3, the DNA is TGTGCCAGCAGTTTATTGGGCAGGGCGAAGACCCAGTACTTC. It yields the protein CASSLLGRAKTQYF. The chain joins TRBV28 to TRBJ2-5; a weak D match, TRBD1 (5 bases). Germline V gene lookup returns CDR1 MDHEN and CDR2 SYDVKM. Trimming pared 1 base from V and 6 bases from J, leaving 12 bases between. CDR3 length: 14 residues.

V usage is TRBV5-5 and J usage is TRBJ1-1; D call uncertain. Trimming removed 4 bases from V and 2 bases from J, with 15 bases in between. CDR3 length: 15 residues. In germline, CDR1 is SGHKS, CDR2 YYEKEE (reference sequence). CDR3 amino acids: CASSIGWRDNTEAFF. CDR3 sequence (DNA): TGTGCCAGCAGCATAGGTTGGAGGGATAACACTGAAGCTTTCTTT.

The chain is built from TRBV5-1 and TRBJ2-3, with 14 bases that match TRBD2. The CDR3 covers 18 residues. The germline V gene encodes CDR1 SGHRS and CDR2 YFSETQ. The ends lost 0 bases at V and 5 bases at J; junction bases unmatched: 8. The CDR3 reads CASSLGTSGGFGIDTQYF. The CDR3, as DNA: TGCGCCAGCAGCTTGGGGACTAGCGGGGGGTTCGGGATAGATACGCAGTATTTT.

The rearrangement joins TRBV7-8 to TRBJ2-2, with D possibly matching TRBD2 (7 bases). Germline lookup yields CDR1 SGHVS and CDR2 FQNEAQ. The CDR3 extends over 16 amino acids. V gave up 5 bases and J gave up 7 bases, with 20 bases separating them. The CDR3 is CASSIRRGAGDGELFF. CDR3 bases: TGTGCCAGCAGCATCCGTCGGGGGGCTGGGGACGGGGAGCTGTTTTTT.

J is TRBJ1-5 and V is TRBV6-5; D may be TRBD1 (5 bases). The CDR3 contains 15 residues. V was trimmed by 5 bases and J by 4 bases, leaving 15 bases between them. The germline V gene has CDR1 MNHEY and CDR2 SVGAGI. The CDR3 sequence: CASSTRDSRNQPQHF. The CDR3 DNA reads as TGTGCCAGCAGTACCCGGGACTCCAGAAATCAGCCCCAGCATTTT.

The CDR3 sequence: CASSQEQGAGTGELFF. CDR3 DNA sequence: TGCGCCAGCAGCCAAGAACAGGGGGCAGGTACCGGGGAGCTGTTTTTT. The gene calls are TRBV4-1 and TRBJ2-2; 9 bases fit TRBD1. This CDR3 has 16 residues. Germline V gene lookup returns CDR1 MGHRA and CDR2 YSYEKL. J was trimmed by 5 bases and V by 0 bases; bases with no gene match: 4.

This clone was recorded only once. The chain joins TRBV2 to TRBJ2-2, with D unresolved. The V end lost 2 bases, the J end lost 3 bases, and 10 bases lay between the germline ends. From germline, CDR1 is SNHLY and CDR2 FYNNEI. This CDR3 has 15 residues. The CDR3 region has the DNA TGTGCCAGCAGTGAATGGTCTCCTGACACCGGGGAGCTGTTTTTT. This sequence encodes CASSEWSPDTGELFF.

This chain uses TRBV6-2 or TRBV6-3 with TRBJ2-5; D may be TRBD2 (6 bases). The V gene lost 1 base and the J gene lost 4 bases, with 7 bases spanning the gap. This CDR3 contains 13 residues. In germline, CDR1 is MNHEY, CDR2 SVGEGT. The chain's CDR3 is CASSYYGRETQYF. The CDR3 coding sequence is TGTGCCAGCAGTTACTACGGGAGAGAGACCCAGTACTTC.

V and J are TRBV14 and TRBJ1-3, with D hard to call. V lost 1 base and J 3 bases, leaving 13 bases between the germline ends. Germline V CDR1 and CDR2: SGHDN, FVKESK. The CDR3 is 16 amino acids. The CDR3 DNA reads TGTGCCAGCAGCCAAGCGAAATGGAATAGTGGAAACACCATATATTTT. Protein sequence: CASSQAKWNSGNTIYF. The full variable domain, completed using reference TRBV14 and TRBJ1-3, is EAGVTQFPSHSVIEKGQTVTLRCDPISGHDNLYWYRRVMGKEIKFLLHFVKESKQDESGMPNNRFLAERTGGTYSTLKVQPAELEDSGVYFCASSQAKWNSGNTIYFGEGSWLTVV.

A single count supports this clone. CDR3 coding DNA: TGCGCCAGCAGCTTGGGGGACAGGGACGAAGAGACCCAGTACTTC. This translates into CASSLGDRDEETQYF. The chain is built from TRBV5-1 and TRBJ2-5; 9 nucleotides align to TRBD1. Germline V gene sequence: CDR1 SGHRS, CDR2 YFSETQ. V dropped 0 bases and J dropped 3; count of bases not matched to a gene: 3. This CDR3 region has 15 residues.

This chain uses TRBV27 with TRBJ2-2; TRBD2 matches 7 bases. Germline V gene data show CDR1 as MNHEY and CDR2 as SMNVEV (reference sequence). This CDR3 is built from 16 residues. The junction had 3 bases not matched to a gene; V was cut back by 2 bases and J by 0 bases. CDR3 nucleotides: TGTGCCAGCAGTTTACTAGCGGCCCCGAACACCGGGGAGCTGTTTTTT. Translating gives CASSLLAAPNTGELFF.

This chain links TRBV2 with TRBJ2-5, with 7 bases fitting TRBD1. From germline, CDR1 is SNHLY and CDR2 FYNNEI. The CDR3 consists of 14 residues. Losses at the gene ends were 6 bases for V and 5 bases for J; bases not matched to a gene: 9. CDR3 sequence reads: CASSNRGYGETQYF. The CDR3 DNA follows: TGTGCCAGCAGCAACAGGGGATACGGGGAGACCCAGTACTTC. Together with reference TRBV2 and TRBJ2-5, the CDR3 gives the full variable domain: EPEVTQTPSHQVTQMGQEVILRCVPISNHLYFYWYRQILGQKVEFLVSFYNNEISEKSEIFDDQFSVERPDGSNFTLKIRSTKLEDSAMYFCASSNRGYGETQYFGPGTRLLVL.

J is TRBJ2-7 and V is TRBV15; TRBD1 matches at 9 bases. There are 14 residues in the CDR3. Unmatched junction bases numbered 4, after V lost 1 base and J lost 6 bases. Germline CDR1 is LNHNV and CDR2 is YYDKDF (reference sequence). The CDR3 DNA is TGTGCCACCAGCAGAGTGCGGGACAGGGTCGAGCAGTACGTC. It translates to CATSRVRDRVEQYV.

This clone was observed a single time. The chain employs TRBV5-1 and TRBJ2-2, with TRBD1 as a possible D gene (6 bases). Germline-derived CDR1 and CDR2 are SGHRS and YFSETQ. This CDR3 has 16 amino acids. Trimming cost V 2 bases and J 3 bases, with 14 bases left between them. The chain's CDR3 is CASSLYRVTDTGELFF. The CDR3 region has the DNA TGCGCCAGCAGCTTATACAGGGTAACCGACACCGGGGAGCTGTTTTTT.

This chain joins TRBV9 and TRBJ1-2; 7 nucleotides agree with TRBD1. CDR1 and CDR2 (germline): SGDLS, YYNGEE. This CDR3 is built from 14 residues. Trimming removed 6 bases from V and 0 bases from J; junction bases left unmatched: 5. This CDR3 is CASIRGGTNYGYTF. Here the CDR3 DNA reads TGTGCCAGCATCAGGGGGGGGACTAACTATGGCTACACCTTC.

The chain combines TRBV28 with TRBJ2-1; possibly TRBD1 for D (5 bases). With 10 bases removed from V and 8 bases from J, the gap between germline ends came to 21 bases. This CDR3 region has 14 residues. Germline V lookup: CDR1 MDHEN, CDR2 SYDVKM. The CDR3 bases are TGTGCCATCCGCCCTCCAGGGATTCGGGATGAGCAGTTCTTC. It specifies CAIRPPGIRDEQFF.

The rearrangement uses TRBV11-2 and TRBJ1-5; D gene uncertain. The germline gives CDR1 SGHAT, CDR2 FQNNGV. This CDR3 contains 15 residues. V lost 5 bases and J 1 base, leaving 12 bases between the germline ends. CDR3 DNA: TGTGCCAGCAGCCAAGGGAGTACGAGCAATCAGCCCCAGCATTTT. It translates to CASSQGSTSNQPQHF.

The rearrangement uses TRBV19 and TRBJ2-1; TRBD2 agrees at 12 bases. The CDR3 consists of 18 residues. V dropped 7 bases and J dropped 1; count of bases not matched to a gene: 11. Germline-derived CDR1 and CDR2 are LNHDA and SQIVND (reference sequence). CDR3 in DNA: TGTGCCAGTACCCCAACCCCCGGGACTAGCGGGTCCTACAATGAGCAGTTCTTC. Protein: CASTPTPGTSGSYNEQFF. The full variable domain, rest sourced from reference TRBV19 and TRBJ2-1, is DGGITQSPKYLFRKEGQNVTLSCEQNLNHDAMYWYRQDPGQGLRLIYYSQIVNDFQKGDIAEGYSVSREKKESFPLTVTSAQKNPTAFYLCASTPTPGTSGSYNEQFFGPGTRLTVL.

The V gene is TRBV4-1, the J gene TRBJ1-3; D call uncertain. Trimming removed 3 bases at V and 1 base at J, with 13 bases between. CDR1 and CDR2 from the germline V gene are MGHRA and YSYEKL. This CDR3 has 16 amino acids. This CDR3 reads CASSQSGVGSGNTIYF. The CDR3 coding sequence is TGCGCCAGCAGCCAGAGTGGGGTCGGATCTGGAAACACCATATATTTT.

This chain uses TRBV9 with TRBJ1-1; D unclear. Germline loops: CDR1 SGDLS, CDR2 YYNGEE. The CDR3 runs to 15 residues. V was shortened by 4 bases and J by 0 bases, with 13 bases between the two germline ends. Written as DNA, the CDR3 is TGTGCCAGCAGCCCCCCTAGGACCATGAACACTGAAGCTTTCTTT. It specifies CASSPPRTMNTEAFF.

The J gene is TRBJ1-1, the V gene TRBV7-2, with D unresolved. V was clipped by 5 bases and J by 4 bases, with 5 bases between them. This CDR3 contains 11 residues. Germline lookup yields CDR1 SGHTA and CDR2 FQGNSA. The CDR3 loop reads CASSGGTEAFF. Written as DNA, the CDR3 is TGTGCCAGCAGCGGCGGCACTGAAGCTTTCTTT.

This chain joins TRBV7-2 and TRBJ1-2; D might be TRBD1 (5 bases). The V gene lost 1 base and the J gene lost 4 bases, with 10 bases spanning the gap. The CDR3 contains 14 residues. The germline CDR1 and CDR2 sequences are SGHTA and FQGNSA. CDR3 amino acids: CASSLVTAGYGYTF. In nucleotides, the CDR3 is TGTGCCAGCAGCTTAGTGACAGCAGGCTATGGCTACACCTTC.